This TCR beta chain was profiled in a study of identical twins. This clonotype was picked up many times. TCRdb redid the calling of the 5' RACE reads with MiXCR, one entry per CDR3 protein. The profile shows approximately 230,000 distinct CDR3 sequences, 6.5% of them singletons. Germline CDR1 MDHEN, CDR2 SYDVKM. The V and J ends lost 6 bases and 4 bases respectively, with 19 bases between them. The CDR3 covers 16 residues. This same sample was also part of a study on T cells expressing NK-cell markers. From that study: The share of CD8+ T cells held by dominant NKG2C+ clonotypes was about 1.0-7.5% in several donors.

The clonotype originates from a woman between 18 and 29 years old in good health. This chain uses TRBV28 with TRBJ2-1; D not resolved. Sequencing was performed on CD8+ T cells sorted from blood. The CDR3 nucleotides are TGTGCCAGCAGCCCTTCCCGTGAGACCGAGTACAATGAGCAGTTCTTC. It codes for CASSPSRETEYNEQFF.